Below are 18 T cell receptor beta chains sequenced from a single sample in a study of immune evolution from preneoplasia to lung adenocarcinoma. Data came from immunoSEQ multiplex PCR; TCRdb stores just in-frame clones and leaves some out. The table has some 11,000 clones, over 70% seen once. The specimen was FFPE minimally invasive lung adenocarcinoma tissue. The origin of the receptors is a person aged 55 to 79 with lung adenocarcinoma.

In this sample, this clone turned up once. The sample has other DNA sequences that encode this CDR3 too. This chain joins TRBV18 and TRBJ2-3; the D is unclear. The CDR3 is made up of 13 amino acids. V lost 0 bases to trimming and J lost 6 bases, with 7 bases between them. Germline values: CDR1 KGHSH, CDR2 LQKENI. CDR3 sequence: CASSPPVTDTQYF. The CDR3, as DNA: TGTGCCAGCTCACCACCGGTTACGGATACGCAGTATTTT.

This chain connects TRBV9 to TRBJ1-4, with D possibly being TRBD1 (5 bases). The CDR3 sequence is 15 residues long. CDR1 and CDR2 (germline): SGDLS, YYNGEE. Deletions cut 3 bases from V and 7 bases from J, with 16 bases between. As DNA, the CDR3 is TGTGCCAGCAGCGCTCGCAGGGTACGAGGTGAAAAACTGTTTTTT. As protein: CASSARRVRGEKLFF.

This chain connects TRBV6-5 to TRBJ2-1; no clear D gene. The CDR3 totals 12 residues. V lost 5 bases, J lost 6 bases, and 8 bases lay in between. CDR1 and CDR2 from the germline V gene are MNHEY and SVGAGI. CDR3 sequence reads: CASSGMGNEQFF. The CDR3 bases are TGTGCCAGCAGTGGGATGGGCAATGAGCAGTTCTTC.

J is TRBJ1-1 and V is TRBV19; D unresolved. CDR3 length equals 11 residues. V was shortened by 7 bases and J by 5 bases, with 8 bases between the two germline ends. CDR1 is LNHDA and CDR2 is SQIVND in the germline V gene (reference sequence). The chain's CDR3 is CASISETEAFF. CDR3 DNA: TGTGCCAGTATTAGTGAGACTGAAGCTTTCTTT.

This clone has a handful of counts. The chain couples TRBV29-1 to TRBJ2-5, with TRBD2 as a possible D gene (6 bases). With 4 bases removed from V and 4 bases from J, the gap between germline ends came to 16 bases. The CDR3 has 14 amino acids. Germline V CDR1 and CDR2: SQVTM, ANQGSEA. The CDR3 loop reads CSVVARLVIETQYF. CDR3 DNA sequence: TGCAGCGTTGTCGCAAGACTAGTAATAGAGACCCAGTACTTC.

In its sample, this clone was seen a few times. The V and J genes are TRBV6-5 and TRBJ2-7, with a weak D call TRBD1 (5 bases). V was clipped by 9 bases and J by 6 bases, with 18 bases between them. The CDR3 runs to 13 residues. Germline CDR1 MNHEY, CDR2 SVGAGI. CDR3 sequence (DNA): TGTGCCAGTAAGATCAAAGGGGTGGGCGAGCAGTACTTC. Its protein product is CASKIKGVGEQYF.

This sequence joins TRBV7-2 and TRBJ2-2; TRBD1 matches at 7 bases. Germline CDR1 reads SGHTA; CDR2 reads FQGNSA. This CDR3 is built from 14 residues. V gave up 4 bases and J gave up 4 bases; unmatched junction bases: 3. The CDR3 loop is CASSSGQITGELFF. For the CDR3, the DNA is TGTGCCAGCAGCTCGGGACAGATCACCGGGGAGCTGTTTTTT. Based on the CDR3 plus reference TRBV7-2 and TRBJ2-2, the full variable domain is GAGVSQSPSNKVTEKGKDVELRCDPISGHTALYWYRQSLGQGLEFLIYFQGNSAPDKSGLPSDRFSAERTGGSVSTLTIQRTQQEDSAVYLCASSSGQITGELFFGEGSRLTVL.

CDR3 sequence (DNA): TGTGCCAGCAGCTCTGGACTAGCTGGGGCCGGGGAGCTGTTTTTT. Protein sequence: CASSSGLAGAGELFF. This sequence joins TRBV7-6 and TRBJ2-2; 8 bases match TRBD2. This CDR3 is built from 15 residues. V was clipped by 4 bases and J by 6 bases; unmatched bases: 7. In germline, CDR1 is SGHVS, CDR2 FNYEAQ.

This rearrangement joins TRBV18 to TRBJ1-2, with a tentative D call TRBD1 (6 bases). This CDR3 contains 14 residues. The germline V gene encodes CDR1 KGHSH and CDR2 LQKENI. The V gene lost 3 bases and the J gene lost 3 bases, with 11 bases spanning the gap. This chain's CDR3 is CASSPTGKDYGYTF. CDR3 in DNA: TGTGCCAGCTCACCTACAGGGAAGGACTATGGCTACACCTTC.

V and J are TRBV27 and TRBJ1-5; no clear D. V lost 5 bases, J lost 5 bases, and 13 bases lay in between. Per germline, CDR1 MNHEY and CDR2 SMNVEV (reference sequence). The CDR3 totals 14 residues. The CDR3 spells CASSHRHNHQPQHF. The CDR3 DNA follows: TGTGCCAGCAGTCATCGACACAACCATCAGCCCCAGCATTTT.

This clone came up a few times. The rearrangement uses TRBV6-1 and TRBJ2-6; no reliable D call. The V and J ends lost 7 bases and 2 bases respectively, with 6 bases between them. CDR3 length: 13 amino acids. Germline V gene sequence: CDR1 MNHNS, CDR2 SASEGT. The CDR3 reads CASKVAGANVLTF. Written as DNA, the CDR3 is TGTGCCAGCAAGGTGGCTGGGGCCAACGTCCTGACTTTC.

V is TRBV7-6 and J is TRBJ2-7; unclear D gene. The CDR3 has 13 residues. The ends were cut back, 0 bases at V and 0 bases at J, with 3 bases in the middle. Germline-derived CDR1 and CDR2 are SGHVS and FNYEAQ. The CDR3, as DNA: TGTGCCAGCAGCTTAGCTAGCTCCTACGAGCAGTACTTC. Amino acid sequence: CASSLASSYEQYF.

This clone has only one observation. The chain recombines TRBV5-4 with TRBJ2-7; 10 bases align to TRBD1. The germline CDR1 and CDR2 sequences are SGHNT and YYREEE (reference sequence). The trim removed 4 bases at V and 5 bases at J, leaving 9 bases unmatched. The CDR3 length is 15 residues. This chain's CDR3 is CASSLGQGSHHEQYF. DNA for the CDR3: TGTGCCAGCAGCCTGGGACAGGGGTCGCACCACGAGCAGTACTTC.

V usage is TRBV28 and J usage is TRBJ2-7; D remains unclear. Germline CDR1 is MDHEN and CDR2 is SYDVKM. Trimming left V 7 bases short and J 5 bases short, with 9 bases between. This CDR3 contains 11 residues. The CDR3: CASTETHEQYF. The DNA of the CDR3 is TGTGCCAGCACCGAGACCCACGAGCAGTACTTC.

This chain uses TRBV15 with TRBJ1-5; 8 bases map to TRBD1. The trim removed 6 bases at V and 7 bases at J, leaving 14 bases unmatched. Germline CDR1 LNHNV, CDR2 YYDKDF (reference sequence). The CDR3 length is 16 residues. Written as DNA, the CDR3 is TGTGCCACCAGTCTTGTACAGGGGGTAGCTGGGCAGCCCCAGCATTTT. This gives the protein CATSLVQGVAGQPQHF. Full variable domain (rest looked up from reference TRBV15 and TRBJ1-5): DAMVIQNPRYQVTQFGKPVTLSCSQTLNHNVMYWYQQKSSQAPKLLFHYYDKDFNNEADTPDNFQSRRPNTSFCFLDIRSPGLGDTAMYLCATSLVQGVAGQPQHFGDGTRLSIL.

The rearrangement uses TRBV27 and TRBJ2-3, with D possibly being TRBD1 (6 bases). Germline V CDR1 and CDR2: MNHEY, SMNVEV (reference sequence). Trimming cost V 2 bases and J 1 base, with 10 bases left between them. The CDR3 covers 15 residues. The CDR3 loop reads CASSLRGFGTDTQYF. CDR3 in DNA: TGTGCCAGCAGTTTAAGGGGGTTCGGCACAGATACGCAGTATTTT.

V is TRBV5-6 and J is TRBJ2-2; TRBD1 is a possible D gene (6 bases). With 1 base removed from V and 4 bases from J, the gap between germline ends came to 11 bases. CDR1 and CDR2 from the germline V gene are SGHDT and YYEEEE. This CDR3 is 15 amino acids long. CDR3 amino acids: CASSLQGLITGELFF. CDR3 nucleotide sequence: TGTGCCAGCAGCTTGCAGGGGCTAATCACCGGGGAGCTGTTTTTT.

The CDR3 is CASSPGQGFQETQYF. CDR3 sequence (DNA): TGTGCCAGTAGTCCGGGACAGGGATTCCAAGAGACCCAGTACTTC. The chain uses TRBV19 and TRBJ2-5; 9 bases are shared with TRBD1. The CDR3 totals 15 residues. The V segment lost 5 bases and the J segment 1 base; nucleotides outside the gene matches: 5. Germline CDR1 is LNHDA and CDR2 is SQIVND (reference sequence).